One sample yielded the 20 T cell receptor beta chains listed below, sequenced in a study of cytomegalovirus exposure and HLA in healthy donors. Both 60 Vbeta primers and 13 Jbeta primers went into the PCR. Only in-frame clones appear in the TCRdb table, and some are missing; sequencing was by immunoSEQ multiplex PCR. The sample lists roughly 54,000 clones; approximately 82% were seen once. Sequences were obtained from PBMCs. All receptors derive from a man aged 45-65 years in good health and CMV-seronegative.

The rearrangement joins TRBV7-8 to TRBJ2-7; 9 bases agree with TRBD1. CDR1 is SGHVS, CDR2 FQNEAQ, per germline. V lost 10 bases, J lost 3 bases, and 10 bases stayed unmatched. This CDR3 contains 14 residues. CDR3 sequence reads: CATKDRDRDYEQYF. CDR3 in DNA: TGTGCCACCAAAGACCGGGACAGGGACTACGAGCAGTACTTC.

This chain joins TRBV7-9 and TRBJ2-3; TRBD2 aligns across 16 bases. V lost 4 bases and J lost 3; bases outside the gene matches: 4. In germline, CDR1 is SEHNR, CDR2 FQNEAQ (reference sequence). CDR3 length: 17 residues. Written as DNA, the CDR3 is TGTGCCAGCAGCTCGGGACTAGCGGGGGGGCGGACAGATACGCAGTATTTT. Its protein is CASSSGLAGGRTDTQYF.

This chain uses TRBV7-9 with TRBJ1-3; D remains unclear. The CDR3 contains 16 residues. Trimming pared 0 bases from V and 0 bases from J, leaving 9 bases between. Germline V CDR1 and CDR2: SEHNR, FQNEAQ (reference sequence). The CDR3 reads CASSLAAASSGNTIYF. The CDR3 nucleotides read TGTGCCAGCAGCTTAGCAGCGGCTAGCTCTGGAAACACCATATATTTT.

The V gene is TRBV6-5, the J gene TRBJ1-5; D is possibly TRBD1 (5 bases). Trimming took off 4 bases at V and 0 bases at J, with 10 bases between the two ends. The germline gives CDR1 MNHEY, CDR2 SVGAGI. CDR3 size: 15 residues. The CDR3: CASSSDRNSNQPQHF. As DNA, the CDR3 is TGTGCCAGCAGTTCCGACAGAAATAGCAATCAGCCCCAGCATTTT.

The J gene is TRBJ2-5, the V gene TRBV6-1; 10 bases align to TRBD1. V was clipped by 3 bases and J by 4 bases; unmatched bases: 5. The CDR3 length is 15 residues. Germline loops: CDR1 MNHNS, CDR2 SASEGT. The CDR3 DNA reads TGTGCCAGCAGTGATCGACAGGGGGCACGAGAGACCCAGTACTTC. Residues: CASSDRQGARETQYF.

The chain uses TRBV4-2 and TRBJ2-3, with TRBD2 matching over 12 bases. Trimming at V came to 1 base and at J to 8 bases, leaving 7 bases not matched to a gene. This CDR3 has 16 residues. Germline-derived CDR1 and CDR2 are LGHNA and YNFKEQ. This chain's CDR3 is CASSQASSGGAPTQYF. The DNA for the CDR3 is TGTGCCAGCAGCCAAGCCTCTAGCGGGGGGGCCCCTACGCAGTATTTT.

The CDR3 here is CASSIGTSGGPSSYNEQFF. CDR3 bases: TGTGCCAGCAGCATTGGGACTAGCGGGGGGCCTAGCTCCTACAATGAGCAGTTCTTC. The rearrangement links TRBV13 to TRBJ2-1; the match to TRBD2 covers 15 bases. This CDR3 is built from 19 residues. The junction had 8 bases not matched to a gene; V was cut back by 5 bases and J by 0 bases. The germline CDR1 and CDR2 sequences are PRHDT and FYEKMQ (reference sequence).

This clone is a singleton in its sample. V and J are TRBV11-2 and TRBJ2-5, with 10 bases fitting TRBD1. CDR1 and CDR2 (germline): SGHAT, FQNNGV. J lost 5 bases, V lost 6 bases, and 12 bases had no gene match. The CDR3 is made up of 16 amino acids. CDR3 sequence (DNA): TGTGCCAGCAGAATCCGGGACAGGGGAGGAAAGGAGACCCAGTACTTC. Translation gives CASRIRDRGGKETQYF. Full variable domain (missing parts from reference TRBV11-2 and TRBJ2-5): EAGVAQSPRYKIIEKRQSVAFWCNPISGHATLYWYQQILGQGPKLLIQFQNNGVVDDSQLPKDRFSAERLKGVDSTLKIQPAKLEDSAVYLCASRIRDRGGKETQYFGPGTRLLVL.

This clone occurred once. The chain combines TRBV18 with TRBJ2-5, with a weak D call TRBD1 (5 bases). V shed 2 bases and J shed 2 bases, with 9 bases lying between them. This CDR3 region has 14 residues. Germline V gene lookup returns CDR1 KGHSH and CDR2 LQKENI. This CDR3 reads CASSPNRTQETQYF. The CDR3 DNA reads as TGTGCCAGCTCACCAAATCGGACACAAGAGACCCAGTACTTC.

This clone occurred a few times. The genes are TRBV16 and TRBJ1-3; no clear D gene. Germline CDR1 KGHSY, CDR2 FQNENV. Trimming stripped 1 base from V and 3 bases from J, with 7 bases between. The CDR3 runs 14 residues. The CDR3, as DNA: TGTGCCAGCAGCCAATTACACCTTGGAAACACCATATATTTT. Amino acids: CASSQLHLGNTIYF.

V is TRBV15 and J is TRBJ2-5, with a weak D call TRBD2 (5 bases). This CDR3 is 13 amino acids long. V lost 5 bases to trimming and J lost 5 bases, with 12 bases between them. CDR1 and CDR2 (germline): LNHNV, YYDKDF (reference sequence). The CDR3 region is CATSASASETQYF. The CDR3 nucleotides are TGTGCCACCAGCGCAAGCGCTAGCGAGACCCAGTACTTC.

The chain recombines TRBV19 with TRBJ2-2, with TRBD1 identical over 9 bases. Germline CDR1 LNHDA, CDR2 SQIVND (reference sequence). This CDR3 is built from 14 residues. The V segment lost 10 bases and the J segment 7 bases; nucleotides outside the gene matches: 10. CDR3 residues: CATGGQGPFGELFF. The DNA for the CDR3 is TGTGCCACCGGGGGACAGGGACCGTTCGGGGAGCTGTTTTTT.

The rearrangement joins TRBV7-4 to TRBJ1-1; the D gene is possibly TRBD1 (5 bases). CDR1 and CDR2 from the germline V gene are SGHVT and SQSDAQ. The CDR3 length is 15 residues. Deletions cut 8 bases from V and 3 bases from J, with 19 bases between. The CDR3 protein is CASVQGAGRDTEAFF. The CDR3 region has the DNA TGTGCCAGCGTTCAAGGCGCGGGGCGCGACACTGAAGCTTTCTTT.

The CDR3 DNA is TGTGCCAGCAGCCCAACGGGGGGCTCCTACGAGCAGTACTTC. It yields the protein CASSPTGGSYEQYF. V and J are TRBV11-1 and TRBJ2-7; 7 bases fit TRBD2. The CDR3 sequence is 14 residues long. V was pared by 5 bases and J by 0 bases, with 4 bases of the junction left unmatched. In germline, CDR1 is SGHAT, CDR2 FQDESV (reference sequence).

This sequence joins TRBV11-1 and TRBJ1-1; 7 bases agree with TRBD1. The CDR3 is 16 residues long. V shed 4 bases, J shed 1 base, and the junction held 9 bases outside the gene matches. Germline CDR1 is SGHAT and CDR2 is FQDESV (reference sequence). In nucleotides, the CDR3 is TGTGCCAGCAGCTCACAAGAGACAGGGAGGAACACTGAAGCTTTCTTT. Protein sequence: CASSSQETGRNTEAFF.

The CDR3 DNA follows: TGTGCCAGCAGCTTATTGGCGGGGGGTGGCGAGACCCAGTACTTC. It codes for CASSLLAGGGETQYF. This chain connects TRBV7-8 to TRBJ2-5; 8 bases fit TRBD2. The germline gives CDR1 SGHVS, CDR2 FQNEAQ. The CDR3 runs 15 residues. Trimming cost V 2 bases and J 5 bases; bases outside gene matches: 7.

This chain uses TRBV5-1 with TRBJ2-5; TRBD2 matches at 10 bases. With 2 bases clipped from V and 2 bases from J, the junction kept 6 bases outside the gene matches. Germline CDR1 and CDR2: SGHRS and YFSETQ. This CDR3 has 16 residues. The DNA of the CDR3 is TGCGCCAGCAGCTTTAATAGCGGGGGGCCGCAAGAGACCCAGTACTTC. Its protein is CASSFNSGGPQETQYF.

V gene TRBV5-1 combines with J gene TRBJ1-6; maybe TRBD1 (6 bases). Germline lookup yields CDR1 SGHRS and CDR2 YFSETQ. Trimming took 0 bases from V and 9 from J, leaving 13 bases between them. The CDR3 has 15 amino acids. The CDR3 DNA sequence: TGCGCCAGCAGCTTGGGAGGACAGTCAACTTCACCCCTCCACTTT. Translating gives CASSLGGQSTSPLHF.

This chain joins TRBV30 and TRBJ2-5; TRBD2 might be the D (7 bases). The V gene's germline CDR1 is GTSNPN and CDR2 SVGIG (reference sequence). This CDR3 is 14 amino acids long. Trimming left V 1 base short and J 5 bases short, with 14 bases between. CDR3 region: CAWSAGGGGETQYF. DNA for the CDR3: TGTGCCTGGAGTGCCGGAGGGGGAGGGGAGACCCAGTACTTC.

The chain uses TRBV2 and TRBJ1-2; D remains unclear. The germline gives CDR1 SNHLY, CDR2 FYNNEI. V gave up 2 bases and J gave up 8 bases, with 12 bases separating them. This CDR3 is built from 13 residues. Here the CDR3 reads CASSESRMGGYTF. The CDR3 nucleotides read TGTGCCAGCAGTGAATCCAGGATGGGCGGCTACACCTTC. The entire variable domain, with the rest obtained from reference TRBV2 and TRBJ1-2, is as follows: EPEVTQTPSHQVTQMGQEVILRCVPISNHLYFYWYRQILGQKVEFLVSFYNNEISEKSEIFDDQFSVERPDGSNFTLKIRSTKLEDSAMYFCASSESRMGGYTFGSGTRLTVV.